This is a list of T cell receptor beta chains from one sample in a study of cytomegalovirus exposure and HLA in healthy donors. Method: immunoSEQ multiplex PCR; TCRdb's copy keeps in-frame clones and lacks some. The table lists approximately 150,000 clones, more than 60% of them singletons, with about 10% in the top ten. The sample consisted of PBMCs. These receptors were obtained from a man younger than 45 in good health and CMV-seropositive. Both conserved end residues are part of each CDR3. The D gene is left open where the match is weak. The size field is filled for only some rows; it gives once, few, many or a size class.

cdr3_length j_call clone_size v_call d_call cdr3_aa cdr3_nt
15 TRBJ1-5 . TRBV5-5 . CASSGGGFVNQPQHF TGTGCCAGCAGCGGGGGAGGGTTTGTCAATCAGCCCCAGCATTTT
13 TRBJ1-4 few TRBV2 . CASTNGGSEKLFF TGTGCCAGCACGAACGGGGGGAGTGAAAAACTGTTTTTT
17 TRBJ1-4 . TRBV10-3 TRBD1 CAISESQGQATNEKLFF TGTGCCATCAGTGAGTCGCAGGGACAGGCAACTAATGAAAAACTGTTTTTT
17 TRBJ1-2 . TRBV7-9 . CASSSEGRGVWSYGYTF TGTGCCAGCAGCTCCGAGGGCAGGGGAGTGTGGAGCTATGGCTACACCTTC
14 TRBJ1-5 . TRBV19 . CASSITGFNQPQHF TGTGCCAGTAGTATTACAGGGTTCAATCAGCCCCAGCATTTT
16 TRBJ1-5 . TRBV19 . CASSIVAGDSNQPQHF TGTGCCAGTAGTATAGTGGCAGGGGATAGCAATCAGCCCCAGCATTTT
16 TRBJ1-3 . TRBV6-4 . CASREVGTHSGNTIYF TGTGCCAGTAGAGAAGTAGGGACACACTCTGGAAACACCATATATTTT
14 TRBJ1-1 . TRBV6-1 TRBD1 CASSRTGTGTEAFF TGTGCCAGCAGCCGGACAGGGACGGGGACTGAAGCTTTCTTT
15 TRBJ1-6 . TRBV7-9 . CASSPGDIDSSPLHF TGTGCCAGCAGCCCCGGGGACATCGATAGTTCACCCCTCCACTTT
17 TRBJ2-6 . TRBV19 . CASTPLGSSSGANVLTF TGTGCCAGCACACCCTTGGGCAGTTCCTCTGGGGCCAACGTCCTGACTTTC
13 TRBJ1-1 . TRBV11-2 . CASSLGEYTEAFF TGTGCCAGCAGCTTAGGGGAGTACACTGAAGCTTTCTTT
17 TRBJ2-2 . TRBV9 TRBD2 CASSASRTSGNTGELFF TGTGCCAGCAGCGCTTCTAGGACTAGCGGGAACACCGGGGAGCTGTTTTTT
17 TRBJ1-6 once TRBV15 . CATSRQELSSYNSPLHF TGTGCCACCAGCAGACAGGAACTGAGCTCCTATAATTCACCCCTCCACTTT
14 TRBJ1-1 . TRBV9 . CASSVGNLNTEAFF TGTGCCAGCAGCGTAGGAAACTTGAACACTGAAGCTTTCTTT
19 TRBJ1-1 once TRBV19 TRBD1 CASSILPGTGFQRNTEAFF TGTGCCAGTAGTATCCTGCCCGGGACAGGCTTCCAAAGGAACACTGAAGCTTTCTTT
15 TRBJ2-7 . TRBV9 TRBD2 CASSPTGTSGYEQYF TGTGCCAGCAGCCCCACCGGGACTAGCGGTTACGAGCAGTACTTC
17 TRBJ1-1 . TRBV19 . CASTTSGGQSSLRKAFF TGTGCCAGTACTACATCGGGGGGGCAGTCTTCCCTACGTAAAGCTTTCTTT
15 TRBJ1-2 . TRBV9 . CASSAGAGGPDGYTF TGTGCCAGCAGCGCTGGGGCGGGGGGGCCTGATGGCTACACCTTC
15 TRBJ2-7 . TRBV10-1 . CVLARQNRMKSEQYF TGCGTCCTGGCCAGACAAAATAGGATGAAGTCCGAGCAGTACTTC
17 TRBJ1-3 . TRBV7-6 . CASSLERQTSSGNTIYF TGTGCCAGCAGCTTAGAAAGACAGACATCCTCTGGAAACACCATATATTTT
14 TRBJ1-1 . TRBV6-1 . CASSEAPFGFEAFF TGTGCCAGCAGTGAAGCGCCGTTCGGTTTTGAAGCTTTCTTT
17 TRBJ1-2 few TRBV11-2 . CASSLDLGQPRGSGYTF TGTGCCAGCAGCTTAGACCTTGGACAGCCGAGGGGTAGTGGCTACACCTTC
16 TRBJ1-1 . TRBV5-1 . CASSFVPGEGDTEAFF TGCGCCAGCAGCTTCGTGCCAGGGGAGGGTGACACTGAAGCTTTCTTT
15 TRBJ2-7 . TRBV29-1 TRBD2 CSTNGLAGERYEQYF TGCAGCACCAACGGACTAGCGGGAGAACGGTACGAGCAGTACTTC
13 TRBJ1-2 . TRBV11-2 . CASSPRKHHGYTF TGTGCCAGCAGCCCTAGGAAGCACCACGGCTACACCTTC
12 TRBJ2-3 . TRBV19 . CASSMYRDTQYF TGTGCCAGTAGTATGTACAGGGATACGCAGTATTTT
14 TRBJ1-2 . TRBV7-9 TRBD1 CASTRTGGASGYTF TGTGCCAGCACCAGGACAGGGGGCGCGTCTGGCTACACCTTC
13 TRBJ1-3 . TRBV4-1 . CASSQGSGGSIYF TGCGCCAGCAGCCAAGGATCTGGAGGGAGCATATATTTT
13 TRBJ1-2 . TRBV6-5 . CASTAGTDYGYTF TGTGCCAGTACGGCGGGGACGGACTATGGCTACACCTTC
16 TRBJ1-6 few TRBV4-1 . CASSQVHRELNSPLHF TGCGCCAGCAGCCAAGTTCACCGGGAGCTAAATTCACCCCTCCACTTT
17 TRBJ2-4 . TRBV10-1 . CASSDNGDSFAKNIQYF TGCGCCAGCAGTGATAATGGAGACAGTTTTGCCAAAAACATTCAGTACTTC
16 TRBJ2-7 . TRBV10-3 TRBD1 CAIKSVEGQGSHEQYF TGTGCCATCAAAAGTGTGGAGGGACAGGGGTCCCACGAGCAGTACTTC
14 TRBJ2-7 . TRBV19 . CASSRGGEPYEQYF TGTGCCAGTAGTAGGGGGGGCGAACCCTACGAGCAGTACTTC
13 TRBJ1-1 few TRBV19 TRBD1 CASSAQGDTEAFF TGTGCCAGTAGCGCACAGGGGGACACTGAAGCTTTCTTT
15 TRBJ1-2 . TRBV10-3 . CAIRPPLDRNYGYTF TGTGCCATCAGACCTCCGCTTGACAGGAACTATGGCTACACCTTC
14 TRBJ1-1 few TRBV5-1 TRBD1 CASSWRGTDTEAFF TGCGCCAGCAGCTGGCGAGGGACAGACACTGAAGCTTTCTTT
15 TRBJ1-3 . TRBV19 . CASSIEKNTLNTIYF TGTGCCAGTAGTATAGAGAAGAACACCTTAAACACCATATATTTT
12 TRBJ2-7 . TRBV28 . CASSFATYEQYF TGTGCCAGCAGTTTTGCTACCTACGAGCAGTACTTC
17 TRBJ2-5 few TRBV12-5 TRBD2 CASGLGTSGKRQETQYF TGTGCTAGTGGTTTGGGGACTAGCGGGAAGAGGCAAGAGACCCAGTACTTC
12 TRBJ2-7 few TRBV5-6 . CASSLTGYEQYF TGTGCCAGCAGCTTAACGGGATACGAGCAGTACTTC
16 TRBJ2-7 . TRBV4-1 TRBD2 CASSHYFLAANYEQYF TGCGCCAGCAGCCACTATTTCCTAGCGGCAAACTACGAGCAGTACTTC
16 TRBJ1-1 few TRBV21-1 . CASSNLVLRWDTEAFF TGTGCCAGCAGCAATTTGGTTCTGAGGTGGGACACTGAAGCTTTCTTT
14 TRBJ1-1 . TRBV29-1 . CSVSHPGTRLEAFF TGCAGCGTTTCGCACCCGGGGACACGACTTGAAGCTTTCTTT
15 TRBJ2-3 . TRBV27 TRBD1 CASSRRQGAKDTQYF TGTGCCAGCAGTCGCCGACAGGGGGCGAAAGATACGCAGTATTTT
17 TRBJ2-7 . TRBV9 TRBD2 CASSETSGRWRADEQYF TGTGCCAGCAGCGAAACTAGCGGGAGGTGGCGGGCGGACGAGCAGTACTTC
14 TRBJ1-3 . TRBV5-8 . CASSRAISGNTIYF TGTGCCAGCAGCCGAGCCATCTCTGGAAACACCATATATTTT
13 TRBJ1-2 . TRBV28 . CASSPLGRYGYTF TGTGCCAGCAGCCCCCTGGGGAGATATGGCTACACCTTC